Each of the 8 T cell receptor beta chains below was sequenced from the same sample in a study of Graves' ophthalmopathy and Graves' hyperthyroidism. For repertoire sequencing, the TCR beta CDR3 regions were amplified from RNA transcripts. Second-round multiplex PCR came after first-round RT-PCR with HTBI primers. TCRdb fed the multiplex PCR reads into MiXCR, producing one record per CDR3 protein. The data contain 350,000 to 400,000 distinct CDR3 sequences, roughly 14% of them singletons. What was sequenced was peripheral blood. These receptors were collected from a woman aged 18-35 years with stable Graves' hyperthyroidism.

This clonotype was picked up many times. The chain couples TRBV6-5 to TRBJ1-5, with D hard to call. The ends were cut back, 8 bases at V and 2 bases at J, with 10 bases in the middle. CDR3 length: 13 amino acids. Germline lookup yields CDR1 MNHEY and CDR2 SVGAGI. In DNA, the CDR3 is TGTGCCAGCGGGCCATCCCGCAATCAGCCCCAGCATTTT. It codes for CASGPSRNQPQHF.

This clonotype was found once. This chain's CDR3 is CASRDRHGPNTEAFF. For the CDR3, the DNA is TGTGCCAGCAGGGACCGTCACGGGCCGAACACTGAAGCTTTCTTT. V usage is TRBV6-1 and J usage is TRBJ1-1; D is ambiguous. Trimming removed 6 bases at V and 1 base at J, with 15 bases between. CDR3 length: 15 residues. The germline gives CDR1 MNHNS, CDR2 SASEGT.

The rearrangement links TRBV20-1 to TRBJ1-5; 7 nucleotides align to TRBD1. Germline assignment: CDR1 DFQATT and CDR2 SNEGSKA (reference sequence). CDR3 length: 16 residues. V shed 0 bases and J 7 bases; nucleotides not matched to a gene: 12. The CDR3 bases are TGCAGTGCTAGAGATCACGACAGGGTTACGGAACAGCCCCAGCATTTT. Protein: CSARDHDRVTEQPQHF.

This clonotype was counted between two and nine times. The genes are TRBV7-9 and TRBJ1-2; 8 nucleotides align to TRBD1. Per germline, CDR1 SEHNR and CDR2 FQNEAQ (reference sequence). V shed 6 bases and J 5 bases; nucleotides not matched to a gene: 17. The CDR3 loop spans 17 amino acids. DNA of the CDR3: TGTGCCAGCAGATTTCTACCGGGACAGGCAAAACCTTATGGCTACACCTTC. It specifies CASRFLPGQAKPYGYTF. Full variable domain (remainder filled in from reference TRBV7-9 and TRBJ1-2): DTGVSQNPRHKITKRGQNVTFRCDPISEHNRLYWYRQTLGQGPEFLTYFQNEAQLEKSRLLSDRFSAERPKGSFSTLEIQRTEQGDSAMYLCASRFLPGQAKPYGYTFGSGTRLTVV.

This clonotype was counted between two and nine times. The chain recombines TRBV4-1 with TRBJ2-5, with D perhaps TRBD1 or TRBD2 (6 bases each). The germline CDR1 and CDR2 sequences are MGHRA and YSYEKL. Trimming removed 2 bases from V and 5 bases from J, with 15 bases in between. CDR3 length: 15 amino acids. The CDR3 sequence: CASSQPTRGAETQYF. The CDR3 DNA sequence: TGCGCCAGCAGCCAACCTACTAGGGGGGCTGAGACCCAGTACTTC.

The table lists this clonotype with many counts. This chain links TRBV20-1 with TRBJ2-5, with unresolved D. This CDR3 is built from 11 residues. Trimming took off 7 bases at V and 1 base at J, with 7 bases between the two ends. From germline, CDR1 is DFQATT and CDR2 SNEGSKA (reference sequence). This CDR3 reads CSGESQETQYF. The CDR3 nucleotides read TGCAGTGGGGAATCCCAAGAGACCCAGTACTTC.

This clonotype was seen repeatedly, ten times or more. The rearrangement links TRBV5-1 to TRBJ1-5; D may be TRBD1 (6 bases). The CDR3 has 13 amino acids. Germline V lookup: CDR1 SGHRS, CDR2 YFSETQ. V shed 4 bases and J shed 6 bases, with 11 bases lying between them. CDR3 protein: CASSAGASQPQHF. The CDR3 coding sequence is TGCGCCAGCAGCGCGGGGGCGAGTCAGCCCCAGCATTTT.

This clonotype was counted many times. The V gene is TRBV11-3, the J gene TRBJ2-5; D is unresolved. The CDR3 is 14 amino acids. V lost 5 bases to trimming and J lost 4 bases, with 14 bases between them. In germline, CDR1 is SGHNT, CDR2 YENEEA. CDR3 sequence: CASSLGRSTETQYF. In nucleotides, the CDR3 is TGTGCCAGCAGCCTAGGACGTTCGACAGAGACCCAGTACTTC.